A selection of T cell receptor beta chains follows, all from one sample in a study of graft-versus-host responses after intestinal transplantation. The antigens these receptors bind are not known. This table comes from immunoSEQ multiplex PCR, and its TCRdb copy is limited to in-frame clones, with some not included. The table has over 100,000 clones, around 93% seen once. The specimen was unstimulated CD4+ T cells sorted from spleen or lymph node cells, collected before intestinal transplant. Every receptor here comes from a human donor who received an intestinal transplant. Each CDR3 is given with its conserved first and last residue. A D gene is named only where the DNA matches it firmly. The size of a clone is reported for some rows only, either as once, few or many, or as a class for expanded clones.

>TRBV7-3|TRBJ2-2|NA|NA
TGTGCCAGCAGCTTAGGGCCCGGGTGGTCCGGGGAGCTGTTTTTT
CASSLGPGWSGELFF
>TRBV11-3|TRBJ2-1|NA|NA
TGTGCCAGCAGCAGGGGGGTCTACAATGAGCAGTTCTTC
CASSRGVYNEQFF
>TRBV28|TRBJ1-5|NA|NA
TGTGCCAGCAGCTCAGGAGAGGGGGGATTGCACCAGCCCCAGCATTTT
CASSSGEGGLHQPQHF
>TRBV5-6|TRBJ2-2|NA|NA
TGTGCCAGCAGCGCGGAGGGGCGAACCGGGGAGCTGTTTTTT
CASSAEGRTGELFF
>TRBV6-6|TRBJ2-7|few|TRBD1
TGTGCCAGCAGACCGGGACAGACCTACGAGCAGTACTTC
CASRPGQTYEQYF
>TRBV21-1|TRBJ2-1|NA|NA
TGTGCCAGCAGCAAGGTCACTTCCTTGGGGACAAATGAGCAGTTCTTC
CASSKVTSLGTNEQFF
>TRBV28|TRBJ1-4|few|TRBD1
TGTGCCAGCAGTCCCAGGGGGCGAACTAATGAAAAACTGTTTTTT
CASSPRGRTNEKLFF
>TRBV5-6|TRBJ1-4|NA|TRBD1
TGTGCCAGCAGCTTGACCCGGGACAGGGTGGAAAAACTGTTTTTT
CASSLTRDRVEKLFF
>TRBV5-4|TRBJ2-7|NA|NA
TGTGCCAGCAGCATCAGCCCGGGGGCAACCTACGAGCAGTACTTC
CASSISPGATYEQYF
>TRBV28|TRBJ2-7|NA|NA
TGTGCCAGCAGTTTGGAGGGGCCTAGGCAGAAATCCTACGAGCAGTACTTC
CASSLEGPRQKSYEQYF
>TRBV19|TRBJ2-6|NA|TRBD2
TGTGCCAGTAGTAAGGGACTAGCGGGAGGGTCTGGGGCCAACGTCCTGACTTTC
CASSKGLAGGSGANVLTF
>TRBV19|TRBJ2-3|NA|NA
TGTGCCAGTAGTATGGGGGGACTTACGGCAGATACGCAGTATTTT
CASSMGGLTADTQYF
>TRBV5-1|TRBJ1-2|NA|NA
TGCGCCAGCAGCTTGGATGGGCCCTATGGCTACACCTTC
CASSLDGPYGYTF
>TRBV10-2|TRBJ2-7|NA|TRBD2
TGCGCCACCGAAGGACTAGCGGGAGGGCAAATCGGTATCACGTTGTACGAGCAGTACTTC
CATEGLAGGQIGITLYEQYF
>TRBV10-3|TRBJ2-7|NA|NA
TGTGCCATCGGGGTGCAACCCTACGAGCAGTACTTC
CAIGVQPYEQYF
>TRBV6-1|TRBJ2-2|NA|NA
TGTGCCAGCAGTGAAGTTCTCGGGAAGGATGGCGGGGAGCTGTTTTTT
CASSEVLGKDGGELFF
>TRBV30|TRBJ2-5|NA|NA
TGTGCCTGGATTCTTTCTCCAGAGACCCAGTACTTC
CAWILSPETQYF
>TRBV18|TRBJ1-2|few|TRBD1
TGTGCCAGCTCGCAAAGGCAGGGGGAGAACTATGGCTACACCTTC
CASSQRQGENYGYTF
>TRBV5-5|TRBJ2-7|NA|NA
TGTGCCAGCAGTCAGCAGGGACTCAACGAGCAGTACTTC
CASSQQGLNEQYF
>TRBV27|TRBJ2-7|NA|TRBD2
TGTGCCAGCAGTCCCTACGGGGGGAACTCCTACGAGCAGTACTTC
CASSPYGGNSYEQYF
>TRBV27|TRBJ2-1|NA|TRBD2
TGTGCCAGCAGTACCCGACTAGCGGGAAGGCTGAATGAGCAGTTCTTC
CASSTRLAGRLNEQFF
>TRBV6-5|TRBJ2-7|NA|NA
TGTGCCAGCAGCCGCGCTCGGACCTACGAGCAGTACTTC
CASSRARTYEQYF
>TRBV2|TRBJ1-4|NA|NA
TGTGCCAGCAGTCTTAGACCTGAAAAACTGTTTTTT
CASSLRPEKLFF
>TRBV4-2|TRBJ2-7|NA|NA
TGTGCCAGCAGCCAAGATCGAGTGTGGGGTAGGCCCCCGGAACCCTACGAGCAGTACTTC
CASSQDRVWGRPPEPYEQYF
>TRBV6-5|TRBJ2-7|NA|TRBD2
TGTGCCACCCACGGGGCGCGGGAGAATTACGAGCAGTACTTC
CATHGARENYEQYF
>TRBV27|TRBJ2-7|NA|NA
TGTGCCAGCACTCCTCTTCCCGACAGATCCTACGAGCAGTACTTC
CASTPLPDRSYEQYF
>TRBV5-1|TRBJ2-5|NA|NA
TGCGCCAGCAGCTCCCTACCCCAAGAGACCCAGTACTTC
CASSSLPQETQYF
>TRBV2|TRBJ2-1|once|TRBD2
TGTGCCAGCAGTGAAAGCGGGGGCTCCTACAATGAGCAGTTCTTC
CASSESGGSYNEQFF
>TRBV27|TRBJ2-1|NA|NA
TGTGCCAGCAGGGGAAGCGGAGTTCAAAGTTTAGAGCAGTTCTTC
CASRGSGVQSLEQFF
>TRBV4-1|TRBJ1-6|NA|TRBD1
TGCGCCAGCAGGCGGGGGGCGACAGGGGGGAATTCACCCCTCCACTTT
CASRRGATGGNSPLHF
>TRBV7-7|TRBJ2-5|NA|NA
TGTGCTAGCAGCTTCTCCGGGCAGGAGACCCAGTACTTC
CASSFSGQETQYF
>TRBV6-4|TRBJ2-5|NA|NA
TGTGCCAGCAGTGATTCAGGAGACGCCCGGGAGACCCAGTACTTC
CASSDSGDARETQYF
>TRBV29-1|TRBJ2-2|NA|TRBD2
TGCAGCGTTGAAGGACTAGCGGGGACCGGGGAGCTGTTTTTT
CSVEGLAGTGELFF
>TRBV6-5|TRBJ1-5|NA|TRBD1
TGTGCCAGCAGTTACCAGGGGGGCGTCCAGCCCCAGCATTTT
CASSYQGGVQPQHF
>TRBV7-9|TRBJ2-1|NA|TRBD2
TGTGCCAGCAGCTTAGAGGAGCGGGGGAGCTCCTACAATGAGCAGTTCTTC
CASSLEERGSSYNEQFF
>TRBV25-1|TRBJ2-3|NA|NA
TGTGCCAGCAGTGGTTCTGGATTCCGCACAGATACGCAGTATTTT
CASSGSGFRTDTQYF
>TRBV7-9|TRBJ2-1|NA|TRBD2
TGTGCCAGCAGCTTAAGAGGGGTAGGTGCGGGAGGGGGCCTCAATGAGCAGTTCTTC
CASSLRGVGAGGGLNEQFF
>TRBV5-1|TRBJ1-1|NA|NA
TGCGCCAGCAGCGCAGCGAACACTGAAGCTTTCTTT
CASSAANTEAFF
>TRBV7-2|TRBJ1-1|NA|NA
TGTGCCAGCAGCTTAGTCGGCCCTGAAGCTTTCTTT
CASSLVGPEAFF
>TRBV18|TRBJ2-1|NA|NA
TGTGCCAGCTCACCCGGTTTGTTCAGCCAAAAGGTCAATGAGCAGTTCTTC
CASSPGLFSQKVNEQFF
>TRBV5-4|TRBJ2-3|NA|NA
TGTGCCAGCAGCTTGCGGGGCGGGACAGATACGCAGTATTTT
CASSLRGGTDTQYF
>TRBV27|TRBJ2-3|NA|NA
TGTGCCAGCAGAACCCACGACCGAGATACGCAGTATTTT
CASRTHDRDTQYF
>TRBV9|TRBJ1-5|NA|NA
TGTGCCAGCAGCGTAGCCGGGGGGGACCAGCCCCAGCATTTT
CASSVAGGDQPQHF
>TRBV7-9|TRBJ2-7|NA|NA
TGTGCCAGCAGCTTAGACCCGGGGACCACCCACGAGCAGTACTTC
CASSLDPGTTHEQYF
>TRBV11-2|TRBJ2-5|NA|NA
TGTGCCAGCAGCTTAGGAGAGACCCAGTACTTC
CASSLGETQYF
>TRBV28|TRBJ2-3|NA|NA
TGTGCCAGCAGTACGACTGATACGCAGTATTTT
CASSTTDTQYF
>TRBV19|TRBJ1-3|NA|NA
TGTGCCAGTTCCCCTTCCGGGACGCATTCCATATATTTT
CASSPSGTHSIYF
>TRBV5-5|TRBJ2-3|once|NA
TGTGCCAGCACCCTACGAGAGTCGGGCACAGATACGCAGTATTTT
CASTLRESGTDTQYF
>TRBV29-1|TRBJ2-1|NA|TRBD1
TGCAGCGTTAGGACGGACAGGGGTGCTATCGGGGAGCAGTTCTTC
CSVRTDRGAIGEQFF
>TRBV6-1|TRBJ2-3|once|NA
TGTGCCAGCAGTGAAGAGGATGGCCGGGGACAGTATTTT
CASSEEDGRGQYF
>TRBV6-5|TRBJ2-7|NA|NA
TGTGCCAGCAGTAAGTACGCCTACGAGCAGTACTTC
CASSKYAYEQYF
>TRBV29-1|TRBJ1-1|NA|NA
TGCAGCATGATTTGGGGGGCCCGGACTGAAGCTTTCTTT
CSMIWGARTEAFF